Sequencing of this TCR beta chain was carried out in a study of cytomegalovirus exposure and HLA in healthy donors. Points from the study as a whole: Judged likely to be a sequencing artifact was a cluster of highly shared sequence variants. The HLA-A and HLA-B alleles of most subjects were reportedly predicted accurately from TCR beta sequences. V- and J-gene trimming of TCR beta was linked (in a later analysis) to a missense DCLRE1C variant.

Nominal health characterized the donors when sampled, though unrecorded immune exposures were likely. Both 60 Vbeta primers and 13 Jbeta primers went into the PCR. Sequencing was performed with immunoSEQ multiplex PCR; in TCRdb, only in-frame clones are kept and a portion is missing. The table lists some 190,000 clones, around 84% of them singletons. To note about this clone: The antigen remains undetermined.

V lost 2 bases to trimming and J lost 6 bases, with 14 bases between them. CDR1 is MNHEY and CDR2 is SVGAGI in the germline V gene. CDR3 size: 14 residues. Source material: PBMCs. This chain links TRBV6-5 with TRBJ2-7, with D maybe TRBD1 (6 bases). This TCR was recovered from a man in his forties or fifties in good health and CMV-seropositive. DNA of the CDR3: TGTGCCAGCAGTTACGGACAGCCATTTGGCGAGCAGTACTTC. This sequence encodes CASSYGQPFGEQYF.